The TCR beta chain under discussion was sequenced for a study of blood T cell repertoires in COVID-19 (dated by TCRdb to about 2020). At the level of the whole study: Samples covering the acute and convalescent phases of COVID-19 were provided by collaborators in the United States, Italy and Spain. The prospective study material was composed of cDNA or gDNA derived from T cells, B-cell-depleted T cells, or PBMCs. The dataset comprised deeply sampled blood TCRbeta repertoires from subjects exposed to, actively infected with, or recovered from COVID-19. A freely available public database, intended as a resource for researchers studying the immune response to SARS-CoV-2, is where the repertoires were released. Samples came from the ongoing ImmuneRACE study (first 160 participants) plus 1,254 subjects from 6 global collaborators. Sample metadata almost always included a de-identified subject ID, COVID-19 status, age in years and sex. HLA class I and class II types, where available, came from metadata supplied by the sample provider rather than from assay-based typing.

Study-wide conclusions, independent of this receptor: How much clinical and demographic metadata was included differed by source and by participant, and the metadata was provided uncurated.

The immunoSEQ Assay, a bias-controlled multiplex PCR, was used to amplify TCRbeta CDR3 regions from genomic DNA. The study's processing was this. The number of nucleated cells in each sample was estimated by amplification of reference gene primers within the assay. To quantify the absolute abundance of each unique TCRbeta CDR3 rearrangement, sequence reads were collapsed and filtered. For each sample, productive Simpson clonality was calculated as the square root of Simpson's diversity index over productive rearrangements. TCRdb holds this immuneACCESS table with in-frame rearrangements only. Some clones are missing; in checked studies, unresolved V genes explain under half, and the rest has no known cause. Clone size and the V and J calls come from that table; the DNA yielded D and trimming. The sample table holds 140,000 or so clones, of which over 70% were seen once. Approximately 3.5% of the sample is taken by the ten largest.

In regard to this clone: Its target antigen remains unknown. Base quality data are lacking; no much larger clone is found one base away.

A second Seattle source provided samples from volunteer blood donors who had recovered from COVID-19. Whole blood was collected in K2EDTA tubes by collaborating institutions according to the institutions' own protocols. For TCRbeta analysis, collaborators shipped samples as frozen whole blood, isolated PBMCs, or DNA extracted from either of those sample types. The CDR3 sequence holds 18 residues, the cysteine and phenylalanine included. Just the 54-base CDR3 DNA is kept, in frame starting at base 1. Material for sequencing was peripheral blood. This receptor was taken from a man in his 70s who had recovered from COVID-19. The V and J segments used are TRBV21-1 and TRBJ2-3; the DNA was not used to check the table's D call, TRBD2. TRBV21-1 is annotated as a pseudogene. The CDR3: CASSKGPLAGGFSDTQYF. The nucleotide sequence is TGTGCCAGCAGCAAAGGTCCCCTAGCGGGAGGTTTCTCAGATACGCAGTATTTT.